The 27 T cell receptor beta chains given below trace back to one sample, sequenced in a study of T cell repertoires in cytomegalovirus infection. Their antigen targets remain unknown. TCRdb re-called the reads with MiXCR, one entry per CDR3 protein. Of roughly 990,000 distinct CDR3 sequences listed, approximately 32% were seen once; the top ten hold under 15%. The sample was cultured CD8+ T cells from PBMCs, taken from culture after CMV antigen stimulation. All receptors come from a human donor in good health (CMV status not recorded). Some clones in this sample may be carry-over from other donors' samples.

V gene TRBV27 combines with J gene TRBJ2-3, with TRBD2 matching 9 bases. V was pared by 6 bases and J by 4 bases, with 5 bases of the junction left unmatched. The CDR3 spans 14 residues. Germline V gives CDR1 MNHEY, CDR2 SMNVEV (reference sequence). The CDR3 loop is CASRMAGGADTQYF. CDR3 coding DNA: TGTGCCAGCAGAATGGCGGGGGGGGCAGATACGCAGTATTTT.

This chain links TRBV20-1 with TRBJ1-1; 12 bases are shared with TRBD1. The CDR3 length is 15 residues. The junction had 7 bases not matched to a gene; V was cut back by 3 bases and J by 5 bases. CDR1 and CDR2 (germline): DFQATT, SNEGSKA (reference sequence). CDR3 loop: CSASGDRGRVTEAFF. CDR3 DNA sequence: TGCAGTGCTAGTGGGGACAGGGGGCGAGTTACTGAAGCTTTCTTT.

This clonotype was counted at least ten times. J is TRBJ2-3 and V is TRBV12-3 or TRBV12-4; possibly TRBD2 for D (5 bases). Trimming shortened V by 6 bases and J by 4 bases, and 11 bases separated the two germline ends. The CDR3 is 13 amino acids. This chain's CDR3 is CASRIAFPDTQYF. CDR3 coding DNA: TGTGCCAGCAGGATAGCGTTTCCAGATACGCAGTATTTT.

The V and J genes are TRBV9 and TRBJ1-1; TRBD1 is a possible D gene (5 bases). The germline gives CDR1 SGDLS, CDR2 YYNGEE. The CDR3 sequence is 14 residues long. The ends were cut back, 3 bases at V and 1 base at J, with 10 bases in the middle. The CDR3, as DNA: TGTGCCAGCAGCGCGGACGGGACGAACACTGAAGCTTTCTTT. Amino acids: CASSADGTNTEAFF.

This clonotype was recorded a few times. The chain has TRBV4-2 and TRBJ2-2; 12 positions match TRBD2. The trim removed 2 bases at V and 7 bases at J, leaving 8 bases unmatched. There are 17 residues in the CDR3. CDR1 LGHNA and CDR2 YNFKEQ come from the germline V gene. CDR3 sequence reads: CASSQKLAGGPGGELFF. The DNA of the CDR3 is TGTGCCAGCAGCCAAAAGCTAGCGGGGGGGCCGGGCGGGGAGCTGTTTTTT.

This clonotype was observed a handful of times. This chain links TRBV14 with TRBJ1-4; D uncertain. Germline V CDR1 and CDR2: SGHDN, FVKESK. The CDR3 has 17 amino acids. Trimming pared 5 bases from V and 1 base from J, leaving 17 bases between. CDR3 residues: CASSSSWPGLTNEKLFF. CDR3 sequence (DNA): TGTGCCAGCAGCTCCTCTTGGCCCGGATTAACTAATGAAAAACTGTTTTTT.

J is TRBJ2-2 and V is TRBV29-1; D possibly corresponds to TRBD2 (6 bases). Looked up from germline, CDR1 is SQVTM and CDR2 is ANQGSEA. Trimming pared 5 bases from V and 0 bases from J, leaving 22 bases between. This CDR3 has 18 amino acids. The CDR3 protein is CSVFRPLAPGANTGELFF. DNA of the CDR3: TGCAGCGTTTTCCGTCCCCTAGCCCCGGGGGCGAACACCGGGGAGCTGTTTTTT.

About this clonotype itself: A much larger clone lies one base from this, so it may be a read error. The genes are TRBV7-2 and TRBJ2-5; tentatively, D is TRBD1 or TRBD2 (5 bases each). Germline V gene sequence: CDR1 SGHTA, CDR2 FQGNSA. V was shortened by 7 bases and J by 2 bases, with 17 bases between the two germline ends. The CDR3 loop spans 15 amino acids. The DNA for the CDR3 is TGTGCCAGCATCCCCTCTAGCAGGGAACAAGAGACCCAGTACTTC. It is translated as CASIPSSREQETQYF.

The V gene is TRBV7-9, the J gene TRBJ1-2; D call uncertain. Per germline, CDR1 SEHNR and CDR2 FQNEAQ (reference sequence). The CDR3 length is 15 residues. V shed 5 bases and J shed 11 bases, with 24 bases lying between them. DNA of the CDR3: TGTGCCAGCAGCCCTTACGATTTGACCCTGGGCGGGTACACCTTC. Protein sequence: CASSPYDLTLGGYTF.

This chain links TRBV12-3 or TRBV12-4 with TRBJ1-4, with 8 bases identical to TRBD1. With V trimmed by 5 bases and J by 8 bases, 7 bases remained unmatched. The CDR3 extends over 14 amino acids. The DNA of the CDR3 is TGTGCCAGCAGTCCCGACAGGGGTTGGGAAAAACTGTTTTTT. Protein product: CASSPDRGWEKLFF.

V is TRBV7-6 and J is TRBJ2-2; the D is unclear. Germline V CDR1 and CDR2: SGHVS, FNYEAQ. V lost 7 bases to trimming and J lost 5 bases, with 14 bases between them. The CDR3 length is 14 residues. CDR3 residues: CASNFEPGTGELFF. The CDR3 DNA is TGTGCCAGCAACTTTGAGCCTGGGACCGGGGAGCTGTTTTTT.

There are many counts of this clonotype. The chain joins TRBV7-8 to TRBJ2-1, with TRBD1 matching 8 bases. V was pared by 4 bases and J by 4 bases, with 12 bases of the junction left unmatched. Per germline, CDR1 SGHVS and CDR2 FQNEAQ. This CDR3 is 17 amino acids long. The DNA of the CDR3 is TGTGCCAGCAGCTCCCGGACAGGGACCTCTCAGTACAATGAGCAGTTCTTC. Translation: CASSSRTGTSQYNEQFF.

The table lists this clonotype with a few counts. This rearrangement joins TRBV4-1 to TRBJ2-2; D uncertain. V lost 6 bases and J lost 1, with 12 bases in between. CDR3 length equals 15 residues. Germline-derived CDR1 and CDR2 are MGHRA and YSYEKL. In nucleotides, the CDR3 is TGCGCCAGCAGTCCGCGTCCGGGGAACACCGGGGAGCTGTTTTTT. Amino acids: CASSPRPGNTGELFF.

This clonotype was seen a handful of times. This chain uses TRBV5-6 with TRBJ1-2; D is uncertain. V gave up 3 bases and J gave up 4 bases, with 16 bases separating them. CDR1 and CDR2 from the germline V gene are SGHDT and YYEEEE. This CDR3 is built from 15 residues. The CDR3 DNA reads as TGTGCCAGCAGCTCCGGAGGGTTTTCGCGCTATGGCTACACCTTC. Its protein product is CASSSGGFSRYGYTF. Combining the CDR3 with reference TRBV5-6 and TRBJ1-2 gives the whole variable domain DAGVTQSPTHLIKTRGQQVTLRCSPKSGHDTVSWYQQALGQGPQFIFQYYEEEERQRGNFPDRFSGHQFPNYSSELNVNALLLGDSALYLCASSSGGFSRYGYTFGSGTRLTVV.

V usage is TRBV2 and J usage is TRBJ2-3; unclear D gene. CDR3 length equals 14 residues. Looked up from germline, CDR1 is SNHLY and CDR2 is FYNNEI. The germline V and J ends were trimmed by 4 bases and 2 bases, with 10 bases remaining between them. CDR3 in amino acids: CASSGETATDTQYF. CDR3 coding DNA: TGTGCCAGCAGTGGAGAAACAGCCACAGATACGCAGTATTTT.

V and J are TRBV11-1 and TRBJ2-7; tentatively, D is TRBD1 (6 bases). Germline V gives CDR1 SGHAT, CDR2 FQDESV (reference sequence). The V end lost 5 bases, the J end lost 3 bases, and 11 bases lay between the germline ends. CDR3 length equals 13 residues. For the CDR3, the DNA is TGTGCCAGCAGCCCCCTGACAGGCTACGAGCAGTACTTC. Its protein is CASSPLTGYEQYF.

The chain is built from TRBV7-6 and TRBJ2-1, with D possibly TRBD2 on 5 matching bases. Germline V gene data show CDR1 as SGHVS and CDR2 as FNYEAQ. This CDR3 is built from 14 residues. The V gene lost 0 bases and the J gene lost 7 bases, with 10 bases spanning the gap. CDR3 DNA sequence: TGTGCCAGCAGCTTAGCCTCTCCGGGAAATGAGCAGTTCTTC. It is translated as CASSLASPGNEQFF.

The table lists this clonotype with a few counts. This sequence joins TRBV6-2 or TRBV6-3 and TRBJ1-1, with a weak D call TRBD1 (5 bases). Looked up from germline, CDR1 is MNHEY and CDR2 is SVGEGT. The V gene lost 2 bases and the J gene lost 5 bases, with 15 bases spanning the gap. CDR3 length: 15 amino acids. The CDR3 sequence is CASSYAGGMTTEAFF. The CDR3 nucleotides are TGTGCCAGCAGTTACGCCGGGGGTATGACAACTGAAGCTTTCTTT.

This clonotype was seen ten or more times. The chain combines TRBV7-9 with TRBJ2-1; TRBD2 might be the D (6 bases). The CDR3 spans 16 residues. Trimming removed 5 bases at V and 7 bases at J, with 21 bases between. CDR1 and CDR2 (germline): SEHNR, FQNEAQ (reference sequence). The CDR3 region has the DNA TGTGCCAGCAGCGTAGACCTGACTAGTTTGGGGAATGAGCAGTTCTTC. This translates into CASSVDLTSLGNEQFF.

The chain joins TRBV2 to TRBJ2-2; D is unclear. V lost 5 bases to trimming and J lost 7 bases, with 14 bases between them. The CDR3 spans 14 residues. Per germline, CDR1 SNHLY and CDR2 FYNNEI. This chain's CDR3 is CASSNISPGGELFF. CDR3 nucleotides: TGTGCCAGCAGTAATATTTCCCCCGGCGGGGAGCTGTTTTTT. Combining the CDR3 with reference TRBV2 and TRBJ2-2 gives the whole variable domain EPEVTQTPSHQVTQMGQEVILRCVPISNHLYFYWYRQILGQKVEFLVSFYNNEISEKSEIFDDQFSVERPDGSNFTLKIRSTKLEDSAMYFCASSNISPGGELFFGEGSRLTVL.

Only a few counts were recorded for this clonotype. V gene TRBV20-1 combines with J gene TRBJ1-1; 7 bases match TRBD1. The V gene end was trimmed by 6 bases and the J gene end by 3 bases; junction bases not matched to a gene: 10. Germline assignment: CDR1 DFQATT and CDR2 SNEGSKA (reference sequence). This CDR3 spans 14 amino acids. The DNA of the CDR3 is TGCAGTGCCCCTCGGACAGGCACGGACACTGAAGCTTTCTTT. Translation: CSAPRTGTDTEAFF.

This clonotype was picked up a small number of times. The CDR3 nucleotides read TGTGCCAGCAGCCCGAACCTCGGTGGATACAATGAGCAGTTCTTC. Protein: CASSPNLGGYNEQFF. The chain couples TRBV7-2 to TRBJ2-1, with D unclear. Trimming shortened V by 5 bases and J by 4 bases, and 15 bases separated the two germline ends. Germline CDR1 is SGHTA and CDR2 is FQGNSA. The CDR3 extends over 15 amino acids.

The rearrangement uses TRBV6-1 and TRBJ1-1; the D is unclear. V lost 1 base and J lost 2, with 11 bases in between. The CDR3 sequence is 15 residues long. Germline values: CDR1 MNHNS, CDR2 SASEGT. CDR3 residues: CASSEVPVSNTEAFF. DNA for the CDR3: TGTGCCAGCAGTGAAGTACCGGTCTCAAACACTGAAGCTTTCTTT.

This clonotype turned up a few times. The chain uses TRBV19 and TRBJ2-5; 10 nucleotides match TRBD2. Unmatched junction bases numbered 7, after V lost 6 bases and J lost 12 bases. CDR1 LNHDA and CDR2 SQIVND come from the germline V gene (reference sequence). The CDR3 is 12 amino acids. The CDR3 region is CASRSSGGPKYF. The DNA for the CDR3 is TGTGCCAGTAGAAGTAGCGGGGGGCCCAAGTACTTC.

In this sample, this clonotype turned up a few times. CDR3 nucleotide sequence: TGTGCCAGCAGCTTAGGGGGTGTCTCCGGGGAGCTGTTTTTT. Encoded protein: CASSLGGVSGELFF. The rearrangement uses TRBV7-9 and TRBJ2-2; unclear D gene. V lost 1 base and J 6 bases, leaving 9 bases between the germline ends. Germline V gene lookup returns CDR1 SEHNR and CDR2 FQNEAQ (reference sequence). The CDR3 runs 14 residues. The full variable domain, with the rest looked up from reference TRBV7-9 and TRBJ2-2, is DTGVSQNPRHKITKRGQNVTFRCDPISEHNRLYWYRQTLGQGPEFLTYFQNEAQLEKSRLLSDRFSAERPKGSFSTLEIQRTEQGDSAMYLCASSLGGVSGELFFGEGSRLTVL.

The chain's CDR3 is CASRSRDRGDEQFF. The CDR3, as DNA: TGTGCCAGCAGGTCCAGGGACAGGGGCGATGAGCAGTTCTTC. The chain links TRBV27 to TRBJ2-1; TRBD1 matches 10 bases. Unmatched junction bases numbered 7, after V lost 6 bases and J lost 8 bases. Germline assignment: CDR1 MNHEY and CDR2 SMNVEV (reference sequence). This CDR3 has 14 amino acids.

This clonotype came up many times. The chain employs TRBV7-8 and TRBJ2-1, with 11 bases that match TRBD2. CDR1 is SGHVS, CDR2 FQNEAQ, per germline. There are 17 residues in the CDR3. The J segment lost 5 bases and the V segment lost 5 bases, leaving 11 bases of the junction unmatched. CDR3 bases: TGTGCCAGCAGCCGAACTAGCGGGGGTACCCTGAACAATGAGCAGTTCTTC. Amino acid sequence: CASSRTSGGTLNNEQFF.